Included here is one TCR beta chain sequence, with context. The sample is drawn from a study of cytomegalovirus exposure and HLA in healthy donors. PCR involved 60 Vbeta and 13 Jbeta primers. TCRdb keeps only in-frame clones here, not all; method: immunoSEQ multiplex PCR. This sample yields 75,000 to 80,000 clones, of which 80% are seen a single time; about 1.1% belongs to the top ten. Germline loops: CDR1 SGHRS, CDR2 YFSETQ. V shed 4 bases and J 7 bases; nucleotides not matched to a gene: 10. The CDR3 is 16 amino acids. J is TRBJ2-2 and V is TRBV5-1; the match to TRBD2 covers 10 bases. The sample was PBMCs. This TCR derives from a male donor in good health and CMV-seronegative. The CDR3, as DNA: TGCGCCAGCAGCCGAGGGACTAGCGTGAACGGCGGGGAGCTGTTTTTT. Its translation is CASSRGTSVNGGELFF.